Each of the 13 T cell receptor beta chains below was sequenced from the same sample in a study of OX40 agonist ivuxolimab in advanced cancers. Profiling relied on immunoSEQ multiplex PCR, and the TCRdb table lists in-frame clones only, not all of them. The sample consists of roughly 50,000 clones, more than 75% of them appearing once. This material consisted of CD4+ or CD8+ T cells sorted from blood, taken in a trial of the OX40 agonist ivuxolimab. The receptors originated from an adult with an advanced solid tumor such as melanoma, head and neck, liver or kidney cancer.

The gene calls are TRBV19 and TRBJ1-1; 7 positions match TRBD1. The CDR3 is 16 residues long. The ends lost 5 bases at V and 1 base at J; junction bases unmatched: 10. In germline, CDR1 is LNHDA, CDR2 SQIVND (reference sequence). The chain's CDR3 is CASSARQGGSNTEAFF. The CDR3 DNA reads TGTGCCAGTAGTGCCCGACAGGGAGGGTCGAACACTGAAGCTTTCTTT.

By its share, this clone is medium-sized. This sequence joins TRBV5-1 and TRBJ2-7; D unclear. Germline V gene lookup returns CDR1 SGHRS and CDR2 YFSETQ. The V end lost 2 bases, the J end lost 6 bases, and 6 bases lay between the germline ends. CDR3 length: 11 amino acids. In DNA form, the CDR3 reads TGCGCCAGCAGCTTCCCCGGCGAGCAGTACTTC. It is translated as CASSFPGEQYF.

This chain connects TRBV6-5 to TRBJ1-5; the D is unclear. The V gene's germline CDR1 is MNHEY and CDR2 SVGAGI. The CDR3 runs 15 residues. V lost 6 bases to trimming and J lost 2 bases, with 14 bases between them. The chain's CDR3 is CASSRGLRGNQPQHF. The CDR3 nucleotides read TGTGCCAGCAGCCGAGGACTTAGGGGCAATCAGCCCCAGCATTTT.

This clone was recorded once. This chain links TRBV5-1 with TRBJ2-5, with D possibly TRBD1 on 5 matching bases. The V gene's germline CDR1 is SGHRS and CDR2 YFSETQ. The V and J ends lost 3 bases and 5 bases respectively, with 20 bases between them. The CDR3 consists of 16 residues. CDR3 protein: CASSWGNGANGETQYF. The CDR3 coding sequence is TGCGCCAGCAGCTGGGGTAATGGGGCTAACGGGGAGACCCAGTACTTC. Based on the CDR3 plus reference TRBV5-1 and TRBJ2-5, the full variable domain is KAGVTQTPRYLIKTRGQQVTLSCSPISGHRSVSWYQQTPGQGLQFLFEYFSETQRNKGNFPGRFSGRQFSNSRSEMNVSTLELGDSALYLCASSWGNGANGETQYFGPGTRLLVL.

The chain recombines TRBV14 with TRBJ2-4, with 7 nucleotides matching TRBD1. The CDR3 consists of 16 residues. The germline V gene has CDR1 SGHDN and CDR2 FVKESK. V dropped 0 bases and J dropped 3; count of bases not matched to a gene: 5. CDR3 protein: CASSQEARGIKNIQYF. The DNA for the CDR3 is TGTGCCAGCAGCCAAGAGGCCAGGGGGATCAAAAACATTCAGTACTTC. The full variable domain, with the rest looked up from reference TRBV14 and TRBJ2-4, is EAGVTQFPSHSVIEKGQTVTLRCDPISGHDNLYWYRRVMGKEIKFLLHFVKESKQDESGMPNNRFLAERTGGTYSTLKVQPAELEDSGVYFCASSQEARGIKNIQYFGAGTRLSVL.

The gene calls are TRBV18 and TRBJ1-3; TRBD1 matches 7 bases. This CDR3 has 15 residues. With 3 bases clipped from V and 4 bases from J, the junction kept 6 bases outside the gene matches. The germline V gene has CDR1 KGHSH and CDR2 LQKENI. CDR3: CASSPEGATGNTIYF. The CDR3 region has the DNA TGTGCCAGCTCACCGGAGGGGGCTACCGGAAACACCATATATTTT.

The J gene is TRBJ2-5, the V gene TRBV7-3; 7 positions match TRBD2. The V gene end was trimmed by 5 bases and the J gene end by 2 bases; junction bases not matched to a gene: 8. The germline V gene has CDR1 SGHTA and CDR2 FQGTGA. This CDR3 spans 15 amino acids. The CDR3 loop is CASSPLGGRQETQYF. The CDR3 DNA reads TGTGCCAGCAGCCCATTGGGGGGGAGGCAAGAGACCCAGTACTTC. Looking up the rest from reference TRBV7-3 and TRBJ2-5 gives the full variable domain: GAGVSQTPSNKVTEKGKYVELRCDPISGHTALYWYRQSLGQGPEFLIYFQGTGAADDSGLPNDRFFAVRPEGSVSTLKIQRTERGDSAVYLCASSPLGGRQETQYFGPGTRLLVL.

By share, this clone counts as medium-sized (0.01 to 0.1%). The chain links TRBV18 to TRBJ1-2; D not certain. The CDR3 consists of 14 residues. Germline-derived CDR1 and CDR2 are KGHSH and LQKENI. The V end was cut by 3 bases, the J end by 8 bases, with 16 bases between. The CDR3 sequence is CASSPITRFEGYTF. Here the CDR3 DNA reads TGTGCCAGCTCACCCATAACGAGGTTCGAAGGCTACACCTTC.

The gene calls are TRBV6-1 and TRBJ1-5, with D tentatively TRBD1 (5 bases). CDR3 length equals 15 residues. Germline V gene data show CDR1 as MNHNS and CDR2 as SASEGT. V lost 6 bases and J 0 bases, leaving 12 bases between the germline ends. The CDR3 spells CASSEAQGSNQPQHF. The CDR3 DNA sequence: TGTGCCAGCAGCGAGGCCCAGGGTAGCAATCAGCCCCAGCATTTT.

This clone was observed a handful of times. V usage is TRBV7-9 and J usage is TRBJ2-3, with D possibly being TRBD2 (5 bases). V lost 1 base and J lost 12, with 8 bases in between. The CDR3 is 11 residues long. In germline, CDR1 is SEHNR, CDR2 FQNEAQ (reference sequence). The CDR3 region has the DNA TGTGCCAGCAGCTTAGAAGCTAGCCAGTATTTT. It specifies CASSLEASQYF. The full variable domain, completed using reference TRBV7-9 and TRBJ2-3, is DTGVSQNPRHKITKRGQNVTFRCDPISEHNRLYWYRQTLGQGPEFLTYFQNEAQLEKSRLLSDRFSAERPKGSFSTLEIQRTEQGDSAMYLCASSLEASQYFGPGTRLTVL.

V and J are TRBV19 and TRBJ1-1; 7 nucleotides align to TRBD1. CDR1 is LNHDA, CDR2 SQIVND, per germline (reference sequence). V lost 6 bases, J lost 1 base, and 8 bases stayed unmatched. This CDR3 comprises 15 residues. CDR3 sequence (DNA): TGTGCCAGTAGCAAGAAGACAGGGTGGAACACTGAAGCTTTCTTT. Residues: CASSKKTGWNTEAFF.

The chain joins TRBV19 to TRBJ2-1, with a tentative D call TRBD1 (6 bases). There are 15 residues in the CDR3. The germline CDR1 and CDR2 sequences are LNHDA and SQIVND (reference sequence). Deletions cut 7 bases from V and 0 bases from J, with 13 bases between. CDR3 residues: CASTDRLSSYNEQFF. The CDR3 DNA reads TGTGCCAGTACCGACAGGCTAAGCTCCTACAATGAGCAGTTCTTC.

The chain recombines TRBV7-2 with TRBJ1-2; D is unclear. CDR3 length equals 16 residues. Trimming removed 5 bases at V and 7 bases at J, with 23 bases between. Germline V CDR1 and CDR2: SGHTA, FQGNSA. CDR3 loop: CASSPQLEAAASGYTF. In DNA, the CDR3 is TGTGCCAGCAGCCCCCAGCTGGAGGCCGCAGCGAGTGGCTACACCTTC.